The entry that follows covers one T cell receptor (beta chain) sequence. These data belong to a study of T cell changes during pregnancy in multiple sclerosis. Germline CDR1 is SGHTA and CDR2 is FQGNSA. The CDR3 has 14 residues. Deletions cut 6 bases from V and 1 base from J, with 9 bases between. The data were produced by immunoSEQ multiplex PCR, yet TCRdb's version contains in-frame clones alone and is incomplete. Here the sample spans roughly 41,000 clones, 70% to 90% being singletons. The rearrangement links TRBV7-2 to TRBJ2-2, with D possibly TRBD1 on 5 matching bases. The sequence came from a female donor with multiple sclerosis, enrolled in a pregnancy study. This specimen was CD4+ T cells from peripheral blood mononuclear cells, taken in the first trimester of pregnancy. This chain's CDR3 is CASRGDWNTGELFF. CDR3 in DNA: TGTGCCAGCAGAGGGGATTGGAACACCGGGGAGCTGTTTTTT.